The next 13 T cell receptor beta chains were all read from a single sample in a study of tissue T cells after allogeneic stem cell transplantation. Some clones are missing from TCRdb's copy, which holds only in-frame ones; the method was immunoSEQ multiplex PCR. This sample yields around 50,000 clones, of which about 73% are seen a single time; 0.5% to 0.65% belongs to the top ten. Sequencing was performed on sorted cells pooled from one or two spleens. The source of these receptors is a pool of C57BL/6 mice in good health.

Details on this clone: Gene names refer to mouse genes. Incomplete CDR3 DNA: TGTGCTAGCAGTTTTGCCAACGAAAGATTATTT. Its protein product is CASSFANERLF. The complete CDR3 sequence is CASSFANERLFF. The chain carries TRBV29 and TRBJ1-4, with no clear D. The CDR3 is cut off 1 residue early in the read; its end comes from the germline J gene. Germline CDR1 is MSHET and CDR2 is SYDVDS. Trimming removed 3 bases from V and 3 bases from J, with 2 bases in between. The CDR3 spans 12 residues.

As to this clone: The gene names given are mouse names. Read sequence stops 1 residue before the CDR3 end, and the germline J gene provides the missing end. Other DNA sequences in the sample encode the same CDR3. The chain joins TRBV31 to TRBJ2-7, with 9 bases lining up with TRBD2. The germline CDR1 and CDR2 sequences are GKSSPN and SITVG. J lost 0 bases, V lost 0 bases, and 3 bases had no gene match. The length of the CDR3 is 15 residues. Incomplete CDR3 DNA: TGTGCCTGGAGTCTGGGACTGGGAGGCTCCTATGAACAGTAC. Translating it yields CAWSLGLGGSYEQY. The full CDR3 reads CAWSLGLGGSYEQYF.

To note about this clone: The germline and genes are mouse ones. The sequenced fragment ends 1 residue before the CDR3 boundary, so the rest is inferred from the germline J gene. The chain recombines TRBV31 with TRBJ2-7, with 10 bases matching TRBD2. V shed 0 bases, J shed 4 bases, and the junction held 3 bases outside the gene matches. This CDR3 comprises 14 residues. CDR1 and CDR2 (germline): GKSSPN, SITVG. The CDR3 reads CAWSLPDWGYEQYF. The covered CDR3 bases are TGTGCCTGGAGTCTACCGGACTGGGGGTATGAACAGTAC.

Comment on this clone: Gene names follow the mouse nomenclature. The DNA ends 1 residue before the CDR3 does, and the rest of the CDR3 is filled in from the germline J gene. The chain couples TRBV3 to TRBJ2-1, with 9 positions matching TRBD2. The CDR3 covers 15 residues. Germline V CDR1 and CDR2: SNHLY, FYNGKV (reference sequence). Trimming at V came to 2 bases and at J to 3 bases, leaving 2 bases not matched to a gene. CDR3 protein: CASSLLGGFYAEQFF. CDR3 bases read: TGTGCCAGCAGCTTACTGGGGGGGTTCTATGCTGAGCAGTTC.

Worth noting for this clone: These gene names are mouse names. The CDR3 extends 1 residue past the end of the read, so its final part is completed from the germline J gene. The chain couples TRBV13-1 to TRBJ2-1; a weak D match, TRBD2 (7 bases). Germline V lookup: CDR1 NSHNY, CDR2 SYGAGN. V shed 0 bases and J shed 1 base, with 8 bases lying between them. The CDR3 covers 15 residues. CDR3 bases read: TGTGCCAGCAGTGATGAGGGGGGGAACTATGCTGAGCAGTTC. Translating gives CASSDEGGNYAEQF. The full CDR3 is CASSDEGGNYAEQFF.

Concerning this clone: Mouse germline and gene names are used. The CDR3 reads CGARGQPPDTQYF. The sequenced CDR3 bases are TGTGGTGCTAGGGGACAGCCCCCAGACACCCAGTAC. The genes are TRBV20 and TRBJ2-5; D is perhaps TRBD1 (5 bases). The CDR3 end lies 1 residue beyond the end of the read and is filled in from the germline J gene. The CDR3 runs to 13 residues. Per the germline V gene, CDR1 is GFQATS and CDR2 is STVNSAI. V lost 1 base and J 5 bases, leaving 10 bases between the germline ends. Based on the CDR3 plus reference TRBV20 and TRBJ2-5, the full variable domain is GALVYQYPRRTICKSGTSMRMECQAVGFQATSVAWYRQSPQKTFELIALSTVNSAIKYEQNFTQEKFPISHPNLSFSSMTVLNAYLEDRGLYLCGARGQPPDTQYFGPGTRLLVL.

This clone was observed a single time. Each gene name is a mouse one. The CDR3 end is not reached by the read, which stops 1 residue before it; the germline J gene fills it in. The rearrangement links TRBV1 to TRBJ2-5; possible D gene TRBD2, 6 bases. V was pared by 6 bases and J by 0 bases, with 7 bases between. CDR3 length equals 13 residues. In germline, CDR1 is NSQYPW, CDR2 LRSPGD (reference sequence). CDR3 protein: CTCRLGNQDTQYF. The sequenced part of the CDR3 DNA is TGCACCTGCAGACTGGGTAACCAAGACACCCAGTAC.

Notes on this clone: Gene names refer to mouse genes. The read is 1 residue too short to cover the CDR3 end, so that end is filled in from the germline J gene. This chain joins TRBV19 and TRBJ2-5; 9 nucleotides match TRBD2. The CDR3 totals 13 residues. From germline, CDR1 is FNHDT and CDR2 SITEND (reference sequence). V gave up 5 bases and J gave up 2 bases; unmatched junction bases: 0. The CDR3 region is CASSWGGQDTQYF. The sequenced part of the CDR3 DNA is TGTGCCAGCAGCTGGGGGGGCCAAGACACCCAGTAC.

About this clone itself: Gene names denote mouse genes. Read coverage stops 1 residue before the CDR3 terminus; the germline J gene supplies the remainder. The V call is TRBV15, the J call TRBJ2-2; D is ambiguous. V was clipped by 3 bases and J by 0 bases, with 8 bases between them. The CDR3 has 15 amino acids. Germline V gene data show CDR1 as SGHND and CDR2 as FRSKSL. The CDR3 region is CASSFRSSNTGQLYF. CDR3 bases read: TGTGCCAGCAGTTTCCGGTCTTCAAACACCGGGCAGCTCTAC.

Regarding this clone: Gene names refer to mouse genes. The read finishes 1 residue shy of the CDR3 end, and the germline J gene is used to complete it. The V call is TRBV4, the J call TRBJ2-7; 9 nucleotides match TRBD2. V dropped 4 bases and J dropped 0; count of bases not matched to a gene: 7. Germline CDR1 is LGHDT and CDR2 is YNNKQL (reference sequence). The CDR3 has 16 residues. CDR3 DNA (partial): TGTGCCAGCAGCTTCGACTGGGGGTTTAGCTCCTATGAACAGTAC. Translated: CASSFDWGFSSYEQY. The full CDR3 is CASSFDWGFSSYEQYF.

As to this clone: The listed genes are named as in mouse. Incomplete CDR3 DNA: TGTGCCAGCAGTCTGAAAGGGTCTGGAAATACGCTCTAT. It codes for CASSLKGSGNTLY. The CDR3 as a whole reads CASSLKGSGNTLYF. The genes are TRBV26 and TRBJ1-3, with unresolved D. The CDR3 extends 1 residue past the end of the read, so its final part is completed from the germline J gene. Germline V gene lookup returns CDR1 KGHPV and CDR2 FQNQEV (reference sequence). The CDR3 runs to 14 residues. The germline V and J ends were trimmed by 2 bases and 1 base, with 6 bases remaining between them.

This clone was counted once. The genes are named according to mouse. The covered CDR3 bases are TGTGCCAGCTCTCTCGATGGGGGGTTATGGGCTGAGCAGTTC. Translated: CASSLDGGLWAEQF. The entire CDR3 protein is CASSLDGGLWAEQFF. V gene TRBV12-1 combines with J gene TRBJ2-1, with TRBD2 identical over 7 bases. The DNA ends 1 residue before the CDR3 does, and the rest of the CDR3 is filled in from the germline J gene. CDR1 and CDR2 (germline): SGHSN, HYEKVE. The junction had 8 bases not matched to a gene; V was cut back by 0 bases and J by 7 bases. This CDR3 contains 15 residues.

On this clone: Germline and genes here are mouse. The read is 1 residue too short to cover the CDR3 end, so that end is filled in from the germline J gene. V is TRBV13-3 and J is TRBJ1-4, with D possibly matching TRBD1 (5 bases). CDR1 is NNHDY and CDR2 is SYVADS in the germline V gene. V lost 2 bases and J lost 3, with 11 bases in between. The CDR3 length is 15 residues. CDR3 sequence: CASSEPQGANERLFF. Incomplete CDR3 DNA: TGTGCCAGCAGTGAGCCTCAGGGTGCCAACGAAAGATTATTT.